One and the same sample provided the 8 T cell receptor beta chains below, sequenced in a study of T cells in Graves' hyperthyroidism and ophthalmopathy. TCR beta CDR3 regions were amplified from RNA. The study used the HTBI primer set for a first-round RT-PCR of the TCR CDR3. One entry per CDR3 protein results from TCRdb running MiXCR on the multiplex PCR reads. The sample lists hundreds of thousands of distinct CDR3 sequences, roughly 17% occurring once. Input material: blood. The receptors were gathered from a woman in her late teens or twenties with Graves' hyperthyroidism.

This clonotype showed up many times. This chain joins TRBV2 and TRBJ1-1; D is unclear. Trimming took 10 bases from V and 0 from J, leaving 12 bases between them. Germline V gene sequence: CDR1 SNHLY, CDR2 FYNNEI. The CDR3 totals 13 residues. Here the CDR3 reads CATRKFMNTEAFF. The CDR3 bases are TGTGCCACGAGGAAGTTCATGAACACTGAAGCTTTCTTT.

The genes are TRBV14 and TRBJ2-1; 10 bases align to TRBD1. The germline CDR1 and CDR2 sequences are SGHDN and FVKESK. V lost 4 bases to trimming and J lost 3 bases; unmatched junction nucleotides: 9. The CDR3 consists of 17 residues. The DNA for the CDR3 is TGTGCCAGCAGCCCCAGGACAGGGGGAGGGAACTACAATGAGCAGTTCTTC. Protein: CASSPRTGGGNYNEQFF.

This chain joins TRBV14 and TRBJ2-1; D gene ambiguous. V lost 4 bases and J 3 bases, leaving 7 bases between the germline ends. The CDR3 has 13 residues. CDR1 SGHDN and CDR2 FVKESK come from the germline V gene. The CDR3 DNA sequence: TGTGCCAGCAGCCTTCGTAGCTACAATGAGCAGTTCTTC. This gives the protein CASSLRSYNEQFF.

The chain couples TRBV19 to TRBJ2-5; the D is unclear. Deletions cut 3 bases from V and 5 bases from J, with 13 bases between. The length of the CDR3 is 14 residues. CDR1 and CDR2 (germline): LNHDA, SQIVND (reference sequence). The chain's CDR3 is CASSIGVARETQYF. The CDR3 DNA reads TGTGCCAGTAGTATTGGAGTAGCTCGGGAGACCCAGTACTTC.

The rearrangement joins TRBV7-2 to TRBJ2-7, with TRBD1 matching 8 bases. The V gene's germline CDR1 is SGHTA and CDR2 FQGNSA. Trimming at V came to 3 bases and at J to 5 bases, leaving 6 bases not matched to a gene. The CDR3 totals 14 residues. DNA of the CDR3: TGTGCCAGCAGCTTTTCCGACAGGGGCCACGAGCAGTACTTC. This codes for CASSFSDRGHEQYF.

This clonotype was counted a few times. The V gene is TRBV10-3, the J gene TRBJ1-3; D is unresolved. V was cut by 8 bases and J by 1 base, with 12 bases left in between. The germline CDR1 and CDR2 sequences are ENHRY and SYGVKD. The CDR3 spans 14 residues. In DNA, the CDR3 is TGTGCCATCGCCCGACCCGGTTCTGGAAACACCATATATTTT. Translated, it gives CAIARPGSGNTIYF.

The V call is TRBV15, the J call TRBJ2-7; the match to TRBD1 covers 7 bases. Germline CDR1 and CDR2: LNHNV and YYDKDF (reference sequence). The length of the CDR3 is 15 residues. Trimming cost V 0 bases and J 2 bases; bases outside gene matches: 4. The CDR3 loop is CATSRDNRGAYEQYF. The CDR3 DNA follows: TGTGCCACCAGCAGAGATAACAGGGGCGCCTACGAGCAGTACTTC.

V gene TRBV4-3 combines with J gene TRBJ1-1; D remains ambiguous. This CDR3 is built from 13 residues. Looked up from germline, CDR1 is LGHNA and CDR2 is YSLEER. V lost 1 base and J 11 bases, leaving 14 bases between the germline ends. CDR3 amino acids: CASSQGPGDYAFF. CDR3 nucleotides: TGCGCCAGCAGCCAAGGGCCGGGAGACTATGCTTTCTTT.